This T cell receptor (beta chain) came from a study of T cell repertoires in ileal Crohn's disease. The germline V gene has CDR1 SNHLY and CDR2 FYNNEI. CDR3 length: 15 amino acids. V shed 2 bases and J shed 5 bases, with 14 bases lying between them. Time point specified: neoterminal ileum biopsy at postoperative endoscopy, about 6 months after surgery. Libraries were prepared by immunoSEQ multiplex PCR; TCRdb keeps only in-frame clonotypes and omits some of them. The data contain almost 15,000 clones, over 70% of them seen just once; the ten biggest clones take up around 4.1%. This TCR was sampled from an adult with Crohn's disease. The rearrangement joins TRBV2 to TRBJ2-3, with a tentative D call TRBD2 (5 bases). Sequencing was carried out using ileal tissue. CDR3 in DNA: TGTGCCAGCAGTGAAAGAGGAAGGGAGCAAGATACGCAGTATTTT. This sequence encodes CASSERGREQDTQYF.